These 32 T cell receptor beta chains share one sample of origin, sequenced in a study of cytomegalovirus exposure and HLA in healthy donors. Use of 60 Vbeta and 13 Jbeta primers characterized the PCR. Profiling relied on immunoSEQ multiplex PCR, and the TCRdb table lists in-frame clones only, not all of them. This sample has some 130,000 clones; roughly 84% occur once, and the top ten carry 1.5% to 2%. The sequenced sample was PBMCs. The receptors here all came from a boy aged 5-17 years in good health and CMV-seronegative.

The CDR3 loop is CASSREGEQFF. The CDR3 DNA reads as TGTGCCAGCAGCCGAGAGGGTGAGCAGTTCTTC. The rearrangement joins TRBV16 to TRBJ2-1; tentative D call: TRBD2 (5 bases). CDR1 and CDR2 (germline): KGHSY, FQNENV. The ends were cut back, 4 bases at V and 9 bases at J, with 7 bases in the middle. The CDR3 runs to 11 residues.

The CDR3 sequence is CASSPQGAANQPQHF. Written as DNA, the CDR3 is TGTGCCAGCAGCCCACAGGGCGCCGCTAATCAGCCCCAGCATTTT. This sequence joins TRBV7-9 and TRBJ1-5; maybe TRBD1 (6 bases). The germline V gene has CDR1 SEHNR and CDR2 FQNEAQ (reference sequence). Trimming pared 5 bases from V and 4 bases from J, leaving 15 bases between. The CDR3 spans 15 residues.

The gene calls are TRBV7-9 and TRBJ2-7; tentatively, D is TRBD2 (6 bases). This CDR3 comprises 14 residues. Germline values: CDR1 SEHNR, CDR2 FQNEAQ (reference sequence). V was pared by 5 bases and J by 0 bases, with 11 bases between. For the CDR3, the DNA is TGTGCCAGCAGCCTGGGACTTCCCTCCTACGAGCAGTACTTC. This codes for CASSLGLPSYEQYF.

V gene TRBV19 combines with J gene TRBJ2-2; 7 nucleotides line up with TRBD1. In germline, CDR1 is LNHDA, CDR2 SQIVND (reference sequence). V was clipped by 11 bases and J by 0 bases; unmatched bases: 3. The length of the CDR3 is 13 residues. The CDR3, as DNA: TGTGCCGCGACAGGGACGAACACCGGGGAGCTGTTTTTT. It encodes CAATGTNTGELFF.

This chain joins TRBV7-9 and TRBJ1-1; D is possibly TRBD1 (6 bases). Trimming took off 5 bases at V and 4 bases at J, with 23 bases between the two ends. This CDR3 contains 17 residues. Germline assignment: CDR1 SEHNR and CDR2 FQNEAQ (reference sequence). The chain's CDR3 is CASSHRGKTGLTTEAFF. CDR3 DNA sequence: TGTGCCAGCAGCCATAGAGGTAAGACAGGCCTGACCACTGAAGCTTTCTTT. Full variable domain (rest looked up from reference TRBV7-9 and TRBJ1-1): DTGVSQNPRHKITKRGQNVTFRCDPISEHNRLYWYRQTLGQGPEFLTYFQNEAQLEKSRLLSDRFSAERPKGSFSTLEIQRTEQGDSAMYLCASSHRGKTGLTTEAFFGQGTRLTVV.

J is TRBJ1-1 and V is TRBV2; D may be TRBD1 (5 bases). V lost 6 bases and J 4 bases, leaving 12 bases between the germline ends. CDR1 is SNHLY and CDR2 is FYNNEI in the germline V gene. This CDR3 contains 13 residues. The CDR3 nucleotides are TGTGCCAGCAGCGTGGCCGGGGGCACTGAAGCTTTCTTT. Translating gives CASSVAGGTEAFF.

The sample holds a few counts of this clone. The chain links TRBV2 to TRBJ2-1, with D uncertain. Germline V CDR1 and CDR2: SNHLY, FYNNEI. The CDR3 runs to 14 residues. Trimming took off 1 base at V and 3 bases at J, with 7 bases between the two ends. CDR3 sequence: CASSEDSSYNEQFF. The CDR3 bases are TGTGCCAGCAGTGAAGATAGTAGCTACAATGAGCAGTTCTTC.

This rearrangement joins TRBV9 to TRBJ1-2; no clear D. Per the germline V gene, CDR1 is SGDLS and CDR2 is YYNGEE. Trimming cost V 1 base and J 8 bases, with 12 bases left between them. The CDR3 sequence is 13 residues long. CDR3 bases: TGTGCCAGCAGCGTAAGGGAAAGCGGAGGCTACACCTTC. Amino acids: CASSVRESGGYTF.

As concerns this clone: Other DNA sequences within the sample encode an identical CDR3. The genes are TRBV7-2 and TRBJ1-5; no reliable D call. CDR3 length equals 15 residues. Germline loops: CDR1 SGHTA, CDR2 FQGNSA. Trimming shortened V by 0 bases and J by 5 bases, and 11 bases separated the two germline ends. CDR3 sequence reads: CASSLARDRDQPQHF. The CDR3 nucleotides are TGTGCCAGCAGCTTAGCGCGTGATCGGGATCAGCCCCAGCATTTT.

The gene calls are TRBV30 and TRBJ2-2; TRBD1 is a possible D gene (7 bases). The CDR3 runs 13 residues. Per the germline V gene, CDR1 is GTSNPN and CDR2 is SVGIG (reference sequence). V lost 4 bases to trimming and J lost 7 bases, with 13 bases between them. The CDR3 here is CAWTVRGDGELFF. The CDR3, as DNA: TGTGCCTGGACCGTCAGGGGGGACGGGGAGCTGTTTTTT.

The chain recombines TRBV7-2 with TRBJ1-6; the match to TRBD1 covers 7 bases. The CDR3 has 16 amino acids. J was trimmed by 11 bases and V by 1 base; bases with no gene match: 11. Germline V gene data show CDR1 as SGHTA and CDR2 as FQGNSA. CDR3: CASSLGVGTGVPPLHF. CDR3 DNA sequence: TGTGCCAGCAGCTTAGGAGTCGGAACAGGGGTACCACCCCTCCACTTT.

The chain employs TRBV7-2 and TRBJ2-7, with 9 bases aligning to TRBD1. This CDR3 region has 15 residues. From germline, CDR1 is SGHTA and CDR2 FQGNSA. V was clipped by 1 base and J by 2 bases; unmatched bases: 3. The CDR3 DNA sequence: TGTGCCAGCAGCTTAGAGGGACAGGGTACCTACGAGCAGTACTTC. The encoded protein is CASSLEGQGTYEQYF.

The CDR3 region has the DNA TGTGCCAGCAGTAACTACAGGGGTCGCACAGATACGCAGTATTTT. It specifies CASSNYRGRTDTQYF. This sequence joins TRBV6-6 and TRBJ2-3; 7 nucleotides agree with TRBD1. The germline gives CDR1 MNHNY, CDR2 SVGAGI (reference sequence). With 5 bases clipped from V and 1 base from J, the junction kept 6 bases outside the gene matches. The CDR3 is made up of 15 amino acids.

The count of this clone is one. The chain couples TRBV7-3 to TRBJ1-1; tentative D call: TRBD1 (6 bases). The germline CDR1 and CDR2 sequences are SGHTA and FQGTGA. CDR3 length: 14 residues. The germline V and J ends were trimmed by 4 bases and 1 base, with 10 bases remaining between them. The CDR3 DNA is TGTGCCAGCAGCTCCGGACAGCCGAACACTGAAGCTTTCTTT. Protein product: CASSSGQPNTEAFF.

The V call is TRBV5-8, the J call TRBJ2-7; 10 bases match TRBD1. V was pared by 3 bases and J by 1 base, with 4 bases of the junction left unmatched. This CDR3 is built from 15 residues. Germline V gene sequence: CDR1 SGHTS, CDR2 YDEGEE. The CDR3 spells CASSSGGQGSYEQYF. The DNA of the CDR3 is TGTGCCAGCAGCTCGGGGGGACAGGGGTCCTACGAGCAGTACTTC.

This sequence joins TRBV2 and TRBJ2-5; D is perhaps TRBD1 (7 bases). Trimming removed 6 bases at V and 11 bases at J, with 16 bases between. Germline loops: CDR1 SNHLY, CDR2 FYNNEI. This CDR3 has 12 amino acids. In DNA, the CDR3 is TGTGCCAGCAGACGACAGGGAGGTGAGCAGTACTTC. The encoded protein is CASRRQGGEQYF.

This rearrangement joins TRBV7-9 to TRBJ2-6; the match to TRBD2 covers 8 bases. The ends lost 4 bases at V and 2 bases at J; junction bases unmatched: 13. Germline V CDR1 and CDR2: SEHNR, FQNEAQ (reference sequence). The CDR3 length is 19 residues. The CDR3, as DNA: TGTGCCAGCAGCTCCACCCGGGGGGGGATAGAAGCTGGGGCCAACGTCCTGACTTTC. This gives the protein CASSSTRGGIEAGANVLTF.

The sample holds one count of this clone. CDR3 in DNA: TGTGCCAGCAGTTACTCTACCTACTCCTACAATGAGCAGTTCTTC. It specifies CASSYSTYSYNEQFF. V and J are TRBV6-5 and TRBJ2-1; D is uncertain. V gave up 0 bases and J gave up 0 bases, with 6 bases separating them. There are 15 residues in the CDR3. Germline lookup yields CDR1 MNHEY and CDR2 SVGAGI.

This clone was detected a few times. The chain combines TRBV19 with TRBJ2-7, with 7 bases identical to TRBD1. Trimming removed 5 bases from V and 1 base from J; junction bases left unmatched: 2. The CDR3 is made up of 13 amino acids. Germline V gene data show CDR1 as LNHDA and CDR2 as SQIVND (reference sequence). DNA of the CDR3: TGTGCCAGTAGTCGGGGACAGTCCTACGAGCAGTACTTC. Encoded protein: CASSRGQSYEQYF.

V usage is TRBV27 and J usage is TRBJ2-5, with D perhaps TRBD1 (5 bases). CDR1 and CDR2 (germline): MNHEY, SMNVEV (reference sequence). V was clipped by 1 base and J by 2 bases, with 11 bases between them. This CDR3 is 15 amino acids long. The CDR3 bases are TGTGCCAGCAGTTTATTAGCCAGGGAACAAGAGACCCAGTACTTC. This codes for CASSLLAREQETQYF.

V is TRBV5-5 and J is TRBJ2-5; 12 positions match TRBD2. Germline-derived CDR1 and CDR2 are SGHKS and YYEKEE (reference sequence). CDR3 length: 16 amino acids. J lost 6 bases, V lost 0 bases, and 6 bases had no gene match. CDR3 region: CASSLEASGGAKTQYF. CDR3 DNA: TGTGCCAGCAGCTTGGAGGCTAGCGGGGGGGCTAAGACCCAGTACTTC.

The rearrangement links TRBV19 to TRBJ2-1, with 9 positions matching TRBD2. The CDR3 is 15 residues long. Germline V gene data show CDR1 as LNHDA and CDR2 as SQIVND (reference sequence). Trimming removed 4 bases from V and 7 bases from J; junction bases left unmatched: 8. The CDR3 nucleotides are TGTGCCAGTAGTAAGTCGGCGGGGGGGGTTAATGAGCAGTTCTTC. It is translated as CASSKSAGGVNEQFF. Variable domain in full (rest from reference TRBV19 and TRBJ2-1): DGGITQSPKYLFRKEGQNVTLSCEQNLNHDAMYWYRQDPGQGLRLIYYSQIVNDFQKGDIAEGYSVSREKKESFPLTVTSAQKNPTAFYLCASSKSAGGVNEQFFGPGTRLTVL.

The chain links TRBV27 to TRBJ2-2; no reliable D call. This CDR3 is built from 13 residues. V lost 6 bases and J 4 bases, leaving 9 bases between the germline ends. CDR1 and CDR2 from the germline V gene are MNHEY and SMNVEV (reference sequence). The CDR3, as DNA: TGTGCCAGCAGCAAATGGGCCACCGGGGAGCTGTTTTTT. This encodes CASSKWATGELFF.

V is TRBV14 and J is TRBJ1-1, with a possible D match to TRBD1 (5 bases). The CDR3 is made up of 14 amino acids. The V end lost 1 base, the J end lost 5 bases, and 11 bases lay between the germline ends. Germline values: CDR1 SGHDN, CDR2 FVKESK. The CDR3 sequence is CASSQAGLGTEAFF. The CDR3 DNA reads TGTGCCAGCAGCCAAGCAGGGTTAGGAACTGAAGCTTTCTTT. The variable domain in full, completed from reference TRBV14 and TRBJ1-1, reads EAGVTQFPSHSVIEKGQTVTLRCDPISGHDNLYWYRRVMGKEIKFLLHFVKESKQDESGMPNNRFLAERTGGTYSTLKVQPAELEDSGVYFCASSQAGLGTEAFFGQGTRLTVV.

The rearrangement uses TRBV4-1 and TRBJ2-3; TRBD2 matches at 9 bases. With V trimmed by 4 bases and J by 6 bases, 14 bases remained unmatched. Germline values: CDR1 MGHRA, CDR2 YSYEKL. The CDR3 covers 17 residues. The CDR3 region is CASSLPEGGGAEDTQYF. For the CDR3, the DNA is TGCGCCAGCAGCCTTCCTGAGGGCGGGGGGGCGGAGGATACGCAGTATTTT.

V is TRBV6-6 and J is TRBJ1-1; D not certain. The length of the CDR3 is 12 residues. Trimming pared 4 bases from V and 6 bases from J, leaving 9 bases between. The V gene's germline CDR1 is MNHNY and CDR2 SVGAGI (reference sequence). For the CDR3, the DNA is TGTGCCAGCAGTTCCACCGGGGCTGAAGCTTTCTTT. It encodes CASSSTGAEAFF.

DNA for the CDR3: TGTGCCAGCAGCTTAGATAGAACAGATACGCAGTATTTT. Translating gives CASSLDRTDTQYF. V is TRBV7-2 and J is TRBJ2-3; no definite D call. The CDR3 is 13 residues long. Germline CDR1 SGHTA, CDR2 FQGNSA. Trimming took 1 base from V and 3 from J, leaving 5 bases between them.

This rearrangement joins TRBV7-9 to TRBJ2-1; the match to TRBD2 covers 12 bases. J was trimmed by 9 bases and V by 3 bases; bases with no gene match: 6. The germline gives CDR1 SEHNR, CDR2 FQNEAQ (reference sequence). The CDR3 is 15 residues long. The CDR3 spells CASSFRLAGEIEQFF. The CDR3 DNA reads TGTGCCAGCAGCTTCCGACTAGCGGGAGAGATTGAGCAGTTCTTC.

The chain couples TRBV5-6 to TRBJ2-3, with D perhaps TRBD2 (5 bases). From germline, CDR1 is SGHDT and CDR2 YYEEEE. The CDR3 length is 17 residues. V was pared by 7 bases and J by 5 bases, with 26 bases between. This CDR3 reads CASSNLGLAGGRDTQYF. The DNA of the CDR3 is TGTGCCAGCTCCAACCTTGGGCTGGCGGGTGGTCGAGATACGCAGTATTTT.

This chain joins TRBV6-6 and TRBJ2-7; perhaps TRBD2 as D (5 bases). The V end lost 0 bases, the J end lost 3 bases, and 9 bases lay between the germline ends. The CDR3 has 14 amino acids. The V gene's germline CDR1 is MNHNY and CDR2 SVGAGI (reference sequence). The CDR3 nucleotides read TGTGCCAGCAGTTACTCAGGAGGATTCTACGAGCAGTACTTC. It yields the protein CASSYSGGFYEQYF.

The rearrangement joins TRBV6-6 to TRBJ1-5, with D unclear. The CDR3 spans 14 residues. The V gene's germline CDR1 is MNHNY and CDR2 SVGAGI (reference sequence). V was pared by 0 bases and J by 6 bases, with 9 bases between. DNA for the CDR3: TGTGCCAGCAGTTACTCGAGGGTAGGTCAGCCCCAGCATTTT. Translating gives CASSYSRVGQPQHF.

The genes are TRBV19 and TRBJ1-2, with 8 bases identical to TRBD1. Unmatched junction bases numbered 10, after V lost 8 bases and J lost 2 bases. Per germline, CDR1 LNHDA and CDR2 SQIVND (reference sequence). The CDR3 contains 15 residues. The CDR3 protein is CASLTQGAGNYGYTF. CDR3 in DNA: TGTGCCAGTTTGACCCAGGGGGCAGGAAACTATGGCTACACCTTC.